The 15 T cell receptor beta chains presented below share a single source sample, sequenced in a study of Graves' ophthalmopathy and Graves' hyperthyroidism. The authors amplified TCR beta CDR3 regions from RNA transcripts. The authors performed first-round RT-PCR with HTBI primers and then a second-round multiplex PCR. TCRdb re-called the multiplex PCR reads with MiXCR, one entry per CDR3 protein. The sample holds about 370,000 distinct CDR3 sequences; roughly 15% are singletons and the top ten take 2.4%. The sequenced sample consisted of peripheral blood. These receptors were collected from an adult woman with stable Graves' hyperthyroidism.

This clonotype turned up a few times. This chain connects TRBV5-1 to TRBJ2-5; 10 bases are shared with TRBD2. The CDR3 runs to 15 residues. Germline V lookup: CDR1 SGHRS, CDR2 YFSETQ. The J segment lost 5 bases and the V segment lost 2 bases, leaving 6 bases of the junction unmatched. CDR3 region: CASSFASGSRETQYF. The DNA for the CDR3 is TGCGCCAGCAGCTTTGCTAGCGGGAGTCGGGAGACCCAGTACTTC.

The chain links TRBV9 to TRBJ2-2, with TRBD2 matching over 14 bases. J was trimmed by 6 bases and V by 3 bases; bases with no gene match: 13. CDR3 length: 19 amino acids. Germline CDR1 SGDLS, CDR2 YYNGEE. The CDR3 protein is CASSDRRGTSGRKAGELFF. For the CDR3, the DNA is TGTGCCAGCAGCGACCGGCGCGGGACTAGCGGGAGAAAAGCCGGGGAGCTGTTTTTT.

A note on this clonotype: This may arise from a read error, as a much more abundant clone is one base away. The chain couples TRBV5-5 to TRBJ2-4, with D perhaps given as TRBD1 or TRBD2 (5 bases each). The CDR3 contains 14 residues. Germline assignment: CDR1 SGHKS and CDR2 YYEKEE (reference sequence). V gave up 4 bases and J gave up 7 bases, with 15 bases separating them. DNA for the CDR3: TGTGCCAGCAGCGTCCCGGGGCTAGACAACATTCAGTACTTC. Translating gives CASSVPGLDNIQYF.

The chain uses TRBV12-3 or TRBV12-4 and TRBJ2-1; no definite D call. V lost 4 bases and J lost 6, with 4 bases in between. The CDR3 sequence is 11 residues long. The chain's CDR3 is CASSSANEQFF. The DNA of the CDR3 is TGTGCCAGCAGTTCTGCCAATGAGCAGTTCTTC.

This clonotype was observed a handful of times. The V call is TRBV27, the J call TRBJ2-6, with D unresolved. V lost 6 bases to trimming and J lost 2 bases, with 20 bases between them. Germline V lookup: CDR1 MNHEY, CDR2 SMNVEV (reference sequence). The CDR3 is 18 amino acids. The CDR3 nucleotides are TGTGCCAGCAGCCAATTCGGGCCAAAAGCCACTGGGGCCAACGTCCTGACTTTC. Translated, it gives CASSQFGPKATGANVLTF.

The V call is TRBV11-2, the J call TRBJ2-7; possibly TRBD2 for D (5 bases). This CDR3 region has 13 residues. CDR1 and CDR2 from the germline V gene are SGHAT and FQNNGV. The germline V and J ends were trimmed by 1 base and 9 bases, with 13 bases remaining between them. CDR3 bases: TGTGCCAGCAGCTTAGCCCCCGGGGATGGGCAGTACTTC. It translates to CASSLAPGDGQYF.

This clonotype was counted at least ten times. J is TRBJ2-5 and V is TRBV28, with TRBD2 identical over 8 bases. Germline CDR1 reads MDHEN; CDR2 reads SYDVKM. The CDR3 totals 16 residues. J gave up 2 bases and V 1 base, and 6 bases lay outside the gene matches. CDR3 bases: TGTGCCAGCAGTTTATCCCGCGGGAGGCCACAAGAGACCCAGTACTTC. Translating it yields CASSLSRGRPQETQYF.

This clonotype was recorded many times. The V and J genes are TRBV12-3 or TRBV12-4 and TRBJ2-7; 10 bases map to TRBD2. The CDR3 runs to 15 residues. J gave up 2 bases and V 7 bases, and 8 bases lay outside the gene matches. The CDR3: CASTWTSGPTYEQYF. CDR3 coding DNA: TGTGCCAGCACTTGGACTAGCGGCCCAACCTACGAGCAGTACTTC.

This clonotype was counted at least ten times. The genes are TRBV5-1 and TRBJ2-7, with 7 bases lining up with TRBD1. The CDR3 has 16 amino acids. Germline lookup yields CDR1 SGHRS and CDR2 YFSETQ. The V and J ends lost 0 bases and 0 bases, in that order; junction bases with no gene match: 6. CDR3 DNA sequence: TGCGCCAGCAGCTTGGATATAGGGGGCTCCTCCTACGAGCAGTACTTC. The encoded protein is CASSLDIGGSSYEQYF.

This clonotype appeared many times. The V and J genes are TRBV27 and TRBJ1-3; no definite D call. Germline values: CDR1 MNHEY, CDR2 SMNVEV (reference sequence). This CDR3 has 13 residues. V lost 6 bases to trimming and J lost 0 bases, with 6 bases between them. The CDR3 region is CASRDFSGNTIYF. In nucleotides, the CDR3 is TGTGCCAGCAGAGACTTCTCTGGAAACACCATATATTTT.

This clonotype has ten or more counts. The rearrangement joins TRBV20-1 to TRBJ1-1; D gene uncertain. The germline V gene has CDR1 DFQATT and CDR2 SNEGSKA (reference sequence). The CDR3 consists of 13 residues. The V gene lost 5 bases and the J gene lost 4 bases, with 14 bases spanning the gap. The DNA of the CDR3 is TGCAGTGCTTTGGACTCCGGCGGCACTGAAGCTTTCTTT. It translates to CSALDSGGTEAFF.

This clonotype was counted at least ten times. The chain couples TRBV28 to TRBJ2-7; 7 positions match TRBD1. Germline CDR1 and CDR2: MDHEN and SYDVKM. The CDR3 sequence is 14 residues long. The junction had 8 bases not matched to a gene; V was cut back by 8 bases and J by 1 base. The CDR3 sequence: CASHKGAESYEQYF. CDR3 nucleotides: TGTGCCAGCCATAAGGGGGCCGAATCCTACGAGCAGTACTTC.

There are many counts of this clonotype. V and J are TRBV18 and TRBJ1-1; no definite D call. Germline V gives CDR1 KGHSH, CDR2 LQKENI. The CDR3 sequence is 16 residues long. V dropped 4 bases and J dropped 0 bases, with 15 bases sitting between them. DNA for the CDR3: TGTGCCAGCTCACAAAAGGAGGCTCAGCTGAACACTGAAGCTTTCTTT. Encoded protein: CASSQKEAQLNTEAFF.

There are many counts of this clonotype. V usage is TRBV5-1 and J usage is TRBJ1-5; D perhaps matches TRBD1 (5 bases). The CDR3 sequence is 15 residues long. Trimming shortened V by 0 bases and J by 3 bases, and 10 bases separated the two germline ends. CDR1 is SGHRS, CDR2 YFSETQ, per germline. This chain's CDR3 is CASSLASGLNQPQHF. The CDR3 nucleotides are TGCGCCAGCAGCTTGGCGTCGGGGCTCAATCAGCCCCAGCATTTT.

At least ten counts were recorded for this clonotype. The V and J genes are TRBV10-3 and TRBJ1-1, with 7 bases identical to TRBD1. Germline V gene sequence: CDR1 ENHRY, CDR2 SYGVKD. Trimming cost V 10 bases and J 1 base; bases outside gene matches: 6. The CDR3 length is 13 residues. The CDR3 is CATSGTANTEAFF. DNA of the CDR3: TGTGCCACCTCCGGGACAGCGAACACTGAAGCTTTCTTT.